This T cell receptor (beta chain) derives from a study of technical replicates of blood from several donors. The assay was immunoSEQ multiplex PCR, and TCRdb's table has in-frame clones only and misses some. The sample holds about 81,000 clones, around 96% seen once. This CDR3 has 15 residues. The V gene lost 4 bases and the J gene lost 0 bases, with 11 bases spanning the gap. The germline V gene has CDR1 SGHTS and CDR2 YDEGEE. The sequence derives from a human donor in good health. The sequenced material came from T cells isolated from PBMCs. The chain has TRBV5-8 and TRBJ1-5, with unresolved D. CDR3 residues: CASSRGGDSNQPQHF. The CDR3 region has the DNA TGTGCCAGCAGCCGGGGTGGGGATAGCAATCAGCCCCAGCATTTT.